What follows describes a single TCR beta chain. The entry originates in a study of cytomegalovirus exposure and HLA in healthy donors. The study ran its PCR with 60 Vbeta and 13 Jbeta primers. Repertoires were generated with immunoSEQ multiplex PCR, while TCRdb's copy carries only in-frame clones and drops some. Of under 200,000 clones listed, 79% are singletons. Sequenced material: PBMCs. This sequence originates from a woman in her thirties or forties in good health and CMV-seronegative.

The chain's CDR3 is CASSLDSGNYEQYF. CDR3 bases: TGTGCCAGCAGCTTAGACTCCGGGAACTACGAGCAGTACTTC. The rearrangement uses TRBV7-2 and TRBJ2-7; possibly TRBD2 for D (5 bases). Per the germline V gene, CDR1 is SGHTA and CDR2 is FQGNSA. CDR3 length: 14 amino acids. The ends were cut back, 1 base at V and 3 bases at J, with 10 bases in the middle.